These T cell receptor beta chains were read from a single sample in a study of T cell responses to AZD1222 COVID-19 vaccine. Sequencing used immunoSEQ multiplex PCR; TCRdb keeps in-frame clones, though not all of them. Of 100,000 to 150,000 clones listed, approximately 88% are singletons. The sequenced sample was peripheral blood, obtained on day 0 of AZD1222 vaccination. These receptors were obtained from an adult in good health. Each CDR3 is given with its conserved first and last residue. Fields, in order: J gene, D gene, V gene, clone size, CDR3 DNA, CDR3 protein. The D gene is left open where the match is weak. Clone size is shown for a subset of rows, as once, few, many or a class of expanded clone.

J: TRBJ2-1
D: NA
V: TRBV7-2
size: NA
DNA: TGTGCCAGCAGCTTAGAACCGCCTAAGGAGCAGTTCTTC
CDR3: CASSLEPPKEQFF

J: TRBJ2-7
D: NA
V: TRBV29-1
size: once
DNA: TGCAGCGTTGATCTCTTTGAAGGAACAAGGCGTATATACGAGCAGTACTTC
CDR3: CSVDLFEGTRRIYEQYF

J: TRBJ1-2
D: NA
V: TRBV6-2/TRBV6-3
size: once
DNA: TGTGCCAGCAGTCTCGGGATCCAGGCCGGCTACACCTTC
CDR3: CASSLGIQAGYTF

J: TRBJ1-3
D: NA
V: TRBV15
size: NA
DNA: TGTGCCACCAGCAGGGGGGGGGACTCTGGAAACACCATATATTTT
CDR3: CATSRGGDSGNTIYF

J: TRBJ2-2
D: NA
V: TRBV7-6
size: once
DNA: TGTGCCAGCAGAATGCTAGCAGCCACCGGGGAGCTGTTTTTT
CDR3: CASRMLAATGELFF

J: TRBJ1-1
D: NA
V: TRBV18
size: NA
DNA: TGTGCCAGCTCACCACGACAGAACACTGAAGCTTTCTTT
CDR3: CASSPRQNTEAFF

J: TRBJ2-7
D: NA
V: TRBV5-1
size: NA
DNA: TGCGCCAGCAGCTCCCATAGCGCGTGGTTGTACGAGCAGTACTTC
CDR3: CASSSHSAWLYEQYF

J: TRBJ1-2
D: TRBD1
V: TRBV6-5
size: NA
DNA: TGTGCCAGCACCCTAGCGGGACAGGGGGGCGGCTACACCTTC
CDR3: CASTLAGQGGGYTF

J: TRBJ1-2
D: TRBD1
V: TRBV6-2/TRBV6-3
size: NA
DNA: TGTGCCAGCAGTCAGGGGGTATCTGGTGGCTACACCTTC
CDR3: CASSQGVSGGYTF

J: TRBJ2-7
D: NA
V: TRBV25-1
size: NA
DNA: TGTGCCAGCAGTTACCGCTCAGGGTTTGGCGAGCAGTACTTC
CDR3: CASSYRSGFGEQYF

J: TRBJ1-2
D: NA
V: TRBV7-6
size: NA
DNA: TGTGCCAGCAGCCCGGACATTAACTATGGCTACACCTTC
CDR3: CASSPDINYGYTF

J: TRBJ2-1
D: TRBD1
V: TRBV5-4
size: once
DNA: TGTGCCAGCAGGCAGGGACAGGGGGTACAATACAATGAGCAGTTCTTC
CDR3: CASRQGQGVQYNEQFF

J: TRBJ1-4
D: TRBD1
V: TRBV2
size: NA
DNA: TGTGCCAGCCGCGATCAGGGGGAGAAGGGGAAACTGTTTTTT
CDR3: CASRDQGEKGKLFF

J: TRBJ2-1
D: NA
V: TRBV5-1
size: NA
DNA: TGCGCCAGCAGCTTGGGGACCCCGGGGGTGGATGAGCAGTTCTTC
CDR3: CASSLGTPGVDEQFF

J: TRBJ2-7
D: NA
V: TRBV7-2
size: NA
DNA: TGTGCCAGCAGCTTAGCGGCCGTTAGCGGATCCTACGAGCAGTACTTC
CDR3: CASSLAAVSGSYEQYF

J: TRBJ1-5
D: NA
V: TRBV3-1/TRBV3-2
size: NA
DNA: TGTGCCAGCAGCCAAGATGGGAGGGGCGGTAGGGGGGTATACCAGCCCCAGCATTTT
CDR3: CASSQDGRGGRGVYQPQHF

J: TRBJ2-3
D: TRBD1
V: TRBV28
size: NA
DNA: TGTGCCAGCAGCCCAATGACAGGGGCCTTCACAGATACGCAGTATTTT
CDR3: CASSPMTGAFTDTQYF

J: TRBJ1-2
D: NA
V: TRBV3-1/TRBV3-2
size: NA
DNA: TGTGCCAGCAGCCCTCCAGGGAACTATGGCTACACCTTC
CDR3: CASSPPGNYGYTF

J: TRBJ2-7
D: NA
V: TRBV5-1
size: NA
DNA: TGCGCCAGCAGCTTGGAGTTCTCCGAGCAGTACTTC
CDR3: CASSLEFSEQYF

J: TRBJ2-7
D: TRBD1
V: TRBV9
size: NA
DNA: TGTGCCAGCAGCGTAGCCCTACCGGGACAGCACTCCTACGAGCAGTACTTC
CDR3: CASSVALPGQHSYEQYF

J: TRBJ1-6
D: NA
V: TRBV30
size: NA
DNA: TGTGCCTGGAGTGTAGACTTCTCCAGCTCCTATAATTCACCCCTCCACTTT
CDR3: CAWSVDFSSSYNSPLHF

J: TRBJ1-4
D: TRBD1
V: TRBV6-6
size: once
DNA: TGTGCCAGCAGTCCCGCCAGGGGGCGACCAACTAATGAAAAACTGTTTTTT
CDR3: CASSPARGRPTNEKLFF

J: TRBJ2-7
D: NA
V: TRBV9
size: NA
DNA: TGTGCCAGCAGCTCTCAAGGGGGCTACGAGCAGTACTTC
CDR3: CASSSQGGYEQYF

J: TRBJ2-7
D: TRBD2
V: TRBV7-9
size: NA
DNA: TGTGCCAGCAGCTCCCTAGCGGGGGACTACGAGCAGTACTTC
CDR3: CASSSLAGDYEQYF

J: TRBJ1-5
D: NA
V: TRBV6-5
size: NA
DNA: TGTGCCAGCAGCCGGGGGCCTTATAGCAATCAGCCCCAGCATTTT
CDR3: CASSRGPYSNQPQHF

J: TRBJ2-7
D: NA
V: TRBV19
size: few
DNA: TGTGCCAGTAGTCCTCGAACAGGCACCTACGAGCAGTACTTC
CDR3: CASSPRTGTYEQYF

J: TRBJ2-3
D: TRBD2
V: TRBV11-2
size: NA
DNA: TGTGCCAGCAGCTTTGGTAGCGGGGGGTCGCATACGCAGTATTTT
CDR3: CASSFGSGGSHTQYF

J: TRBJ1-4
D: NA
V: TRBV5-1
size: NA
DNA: TGCGCCAGCAGCCTCTCCACCGACACAGGGCCTGAAAAACTGTTTTTT
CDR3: CASSLSTDTGPEKLFF

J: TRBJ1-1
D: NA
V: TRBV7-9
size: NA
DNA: TGTGCCAGCAGCTTAGTGGTCAGTTTGAACACTGAAGCTTTCTTT
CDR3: CASSLVVSLNTEAFF

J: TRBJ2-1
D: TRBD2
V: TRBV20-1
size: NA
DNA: TGCAGTGCCCTACTAGCGGGAGGGCCCCTCTTC
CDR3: CSALLAGGPLF

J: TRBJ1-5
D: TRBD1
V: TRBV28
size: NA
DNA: TGTGCCAGCAGTTTTTTCCCCGGGACAGTAAGCAATCAGCCCCAGCATTTT
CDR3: CASSFFPGTVSNQPQHF

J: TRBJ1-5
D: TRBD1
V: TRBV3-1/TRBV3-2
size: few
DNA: TGTGCCAGCAGCCAATCAAGGCCGGGACAGGGAAGATGGAGCAATCAGCCCCAGCATTTT
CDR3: CASSQSRPGQGRWSNQPQHF

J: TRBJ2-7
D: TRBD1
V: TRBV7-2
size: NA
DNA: TGTGCCAGCAGCGGACAGGACAGGGACTCCTACGAGCAGTACTTC
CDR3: CASSGQDRDSYEQYF